This T cell receptor beta chain was sequenced in a study of blood T cell repertoires in COVID-19. Across the whole study: PBMCs, B-cell-depleted T cells, or T cells were the source of the cDNA or gDNA that made up the material.

V was clipped by 6 bases and J by 8 bases, with 13 bases between them. From germline, CDR1 is LNHDA and CDR2 SQIVND (reference sequence). The CDR3 has 12 residues. Only in-frame clones appear in the TCRdb table, and some are missing; sequencing was by immunoSEQ multiplex PCR. Seen here are 200,000 to 250,000 clones, 65% to 85% observed once, and the top ten hold about 7%. In its sample, this clone was seen a few times. In terms of age and location, participants ranged from roughly 18 to 90 years and lived in about two dozen US areas. Participant reports of clinical history set cohort assignment. The chain combines TRBV19 with TRBJ1-2; D ambiguous. The sequenced material came from PBMCs or T cells enriched from blood (not recorded which). This receptor was taken from a woman aged 40 to 50 with acute COVID-19. CDR3 sequence reads: CASSESRRGYTF. CDR3 coding DNA: TGTGCCAGTAGCGAGAGTAGGAGAGGCTACACCTTC.